The entry below describes one TCR beta chain. What it binds is not known. Clones were sequenced by immunoSEQ multiplex PCR, and TCRdb holds only the in-frame ones, with some missing. The data show 30,000 to 40,000 clones, nearly 97% seen once. Germline loops: CDR1 MNHNY, CDR2 SVGAGI (reference sequence). The V gene end was trimmed by 4 bases and the J gene end by 8 bases; junction bases not matched to a gene: 13. The CDR3 loop spans 16 amino acids. The sample belongs to a study of circulating and synovial CD4+ cells in juvenile arthritis. Study results and caveats: These blood cells shared more CDR3 sequences with synovium than bulk blood.

This chain uses TRBV6-6 with TRBJ1-5; 8 nucleotides line up with TRBD1. This receptor was taken from a human donor with juvenile idiopathic arthritis. The sample consisted of CD4+ T cells from blood. The CDR3 DNA follows: TGTGCCAGCAGTTCCCTCGGGACAGGTGGACGGGAGCCCCAGCATTTT. Amino acid sequence: CASSSLGTGGREPQHF.